This T cell receptor (beta chain) was documented in a study of T cells in women clearing cervical HPV infection. Comment on this clone: From the germline J gene comes the end of the CDR3, since the read stops 3 residues before it.

Some clones are missing from TCRdb's copy, which holds only in-frame ones; the method was immunoSEQ multiplex PCR. This sample lists roughly 31,000 clones; its ten largest clones have 6% to 7%. In germline, CDR1 is SGHRS, CDR2 YFSETQ. Unmatched junction bases numbered 16, after V lost 4 bases and J lost 5 bases. The CDR3 length is 17 residues. The TCR comes from a woman between 18 and 70 years old with a cervical HPV16 infection that either progressed to CIN3+ or cleared (not recorded which). The rearrangement joins TRBV5-1 to TRBJ2-7, with TRBD2 identical over 9 bases. Sequencing used blood buffy coat. The CDR3 DNA, read in part, is TGCGCCAGCAGCCAACAACCAGGAGCGGGGGGTATCGACGAG. Its translation: CASSQQPGAGGIDE. The CDR3 as a whole reads CASSQQPGAGGIDEQYF.